The clone carrying this TCR beta chain was found a few times. Its antigen is not known. UMIs and sample barcodes were carried by the TCR alpha and TCR beta cDNA libraries that 5'RACE produced using constant-segment primers. TCRdb reanalysed the 5' RACE reads using MiXCR and keeps one entry per CDR3 protein. The sample contains about 200,000 distinct CDR3 sequences, over 9.5% of which appear only once. This sample is part of a study of T-cell memory formation after mild COVID-19. Per germline, CDR1 SQVTM and CDR2 ANQGSEA. The V gene lost 6 bases and the J gene lost 3 bases, with 11 bases spanning the gap. The CDR3 has 12 residues. Points from the study as a whole: Clones contracting across day 15 to 85 had a balanced CD4/CD8 profile; later expanding clones leaned CD4+. CD8+ contracting clones occupied EMRA, while CD4+ ones occupied mainly CM and EM. In pre-infection memory, a portion of responding clones appeared, which suggested that cross-reactive memory joined.

The sequenced material came from PBMCs or a T cell subset sorted from them (not recorded which). This clonotype was obtained from a man between 18 and 29 years old who had mild COVID-19 (a few samples of this study predate the infection). Cell type and time point are not known. The chain has TRBV29-1 and TRBJ1-2; maybe TRBD1 (6 bases). CDR3 in amino acids: CSVVRGDYGYTF. DNA of the CDR3: TGCAGCGTAGTAAGGGGGGACTATGGCTACACCTTC.